The 21 T cell receptor beta chains in this list originate from one sample, sequenced in a study of blood T cell repertoires in COVID-19. The protocol was immunoSEQ multiplex PCR, while the TCRdb copy is restricted to in-frame clones and leaves out a portion. The sample consists of roughly 250,000 clones, around 87% of them appearing once. The sequencing sample was made of PBMCs or T cells enriched from blood (not recorded which). These receptors were taken from a woman aged 30 to 39 with acute COVID-19.

The chain joins TRBV11-3 to TRBJ1-5; tentative D call: TRBD1 (5 bases). V gave up 1 base and J gave up 3 bases, with 10 bases separating them. Germline loops: CDR1 SGHNT, CDR2 YENEEA. This CDR3 comprises 15 residues. The chain's CDR3 is CASSLGGDLNQPQHF. In DNA, the CDR3 is TGTGCCAGCAGCTTAGGGGGGGACCTCAATCAGCCCCAGCATTTT.

This clone was picked up many times. The chain links TRBV6-5 to TRBJ1-4; D possibly corresponds to TRBD1 (5 bases). The CDR3 loop spans 15 amino acids. Germline-derived CDR1 and CDR2 are MNHEY and SVGAGI. V shed 6 bases and J shed 3 bases, with 14 bases lying between them. CDR3 in amino acids: CASSHTDSANEKLFF. In DNA, the CDR3 is TGTGCCAGCAGCCATACCGACAGCGCTAATGAAAAACTGTTTTTT.

As DNA, the CDR3 is TGTGCCACCAGTGATCCTAAGGGGGCAACTAATGAAAAACTGTTTTTT. Amino acids: CATSDPKGATNEKLFF. The rearrangement uses TRBV24-1 and TRBJ1-4; D is perhaps TRBD1 (6 bases). Trimming stripped 3 bases from V and 0 bases from J, with 10 bases between. The CDR3 extends over 16 amino acids. CDR1 and CDR2 from the germline V gene are KGHDR and SFDVKD.

The CDR3 loop is CASSLRGRGLVDPDGYTF. The CDR3 DNA sequence: TGTGCCAGCAGCTTAAGGGGGCGCGGCCTCGTCGACCCGGACGGCTACACCTTC. The chain links TRBV7-9 to TRBJ1-2; 7 nucleotides line up with TRBD1. Germline CDR1 reads SEHNR; CDR2 reads FQNEAQ (reference sequence). Trimming took 2 bases from V and 8 from J; bases not matched to a gene: 20. CDR3 length equals 18 residues. Using reference TRBV7-9 and TRBJ1-2 for the parts outside the CDR3, the full variable domain is DTGVSQNPRHKITKRGQNVTFRCDPISEHNRLYWYRQTLGQGPEFLTYFQNEAQLEKSRLLSDRFSAERPKGSFSTLEIQRTEQGDSAMYLCASSLRGRGLVDPDGYTFGSGTRLTVV.

This clone occurred once. The chain recombines TRBV7-2 with TRBJ2-5; 15 nucleotides line up with TRBD2. The ends lost 4 bases at V and 1 base at J; junction bases unmatched: 1. CDR1 is SGHTA, CDR2 FQGNSA, per germline. This CDR3 contains 16 residues. This CDR3 reads CASSWTSGGAQETQYF. CDR3 bases: TGTGCCAGCAGCTGGACTAGCGGGGGGGCCCAAGAGACCCAGTACTTC.

The V and J genes are TRBV4-3 and TRBJ1-5; D not certain. V lost 0 bases and J 0 bases, leaving 12 bases between the germline ends. From germline, CDR1 is LGHNA and CDR2 YSLEER. The CDR3 loop spans 17 amino acids. In DNA form, the CDR3 reads TGCGCCAGCAGCCAAGAAGCCCCGGAGTATAGCAATCAGCCCCAGCATTTT. The encoded protein is CASSQEAPEYSNQPQHF.

This chain uses TRBV18 with TRBJ2-7, with TRBD2 matching 12 bases. This CDR3 region has 16 residues. Looked up from germline, CDR1 is KGHSH and CDR2 is LQKENI. Unmatched junction bases numbered 8, after V lost 3 bases and J lost 5 bases. CDR3 sequence: CASSPLTSGSGNEQYF. The CDR3 region has the DNA TGTGCCAGCTCACCCCTGACTAGCGGGAGTGGGAACGAGCAGTACTTC.

The sample holds one count of this clone. The chain carries TRBV7-9 and TRBJ1-2, with TRBD1 identical over 8 bases. The CDR3 covers 14 residues. Germline CDR1 and CDR2: SEHNR and FQNEAQ (reference sequence). V shed 5 bases, J shed 6 bases, and the junction held 8 bases outside the gene matches. The CDR3: CASSQTGGRDGYTF. DNA of the CDR3: TGTGCCAGCAGCCAAACAGGGGGGCGAGATGGCTACACCTTC.

The rearrangement links TRBV11-2 to TRBJ2-1; 10 nucleotides match TRBD1. The germline V gene encodes CDR1 SGHAT and CDR2 FQNNGV. J gave up 7 bases and V 0 bases, and 9 bases lay outside the gene matches. The CDR3 sequence is 17 residues long. The CDR3 spells CASSLEGSRQGANEQFF. CDR3 bases: TGTGCCAGCAGCTTAGAAGGCTCGAGACAGGGGGCGAATGAGCAGTTCTTC.

The CDR3 spells CASRSGLAGWETQYF. For the CDR3, the DNA is TGCGCCAGCAGAAGCGGTCTAGCGGGATGGGAGACCCAGTACTTC. The chain combines TRBV5-1 with TRBJ2-5; 9 positions agree with TRBD2. Germline CDR1 reads SGHRS; CDR2 reads YFSETQ. The CDR3 has 15 residues. V lost 5 bases and J lost 5; bases outside the gene matches: 10.

The chain carries TRBV9 and TRBJ2-3; 9 bases are shared with TRBD1. V gave up 3 bases and J gave up 3 bases; unmatched junction bases: 8. The CDR3 runs to 16 residues. The germline V gene has CDR1 SGDLS and CDR2 YYNGEE. CDR3 sequence (DNA): TGTGCCAGCAGCGCAGAGGGGGGGACAGGGACAGATACGCAGTATTTT. Its translation is CASSAEGGTGTDTQYF.

The DNA for the CDR3 is TGTGCCAGCAGTTTGGCGGGAAGATTATCCGGGACCCATCTTAGCTCCTACAATGAGCAGTTCTTC. Its translation: CASSLAGRLSGTHLSSYNEQFF. The V call is TRBV27, the J call TRBJ2-1; D is perhaps TRBD2 (6 bases). The CDR3 consists of 22 residues. Trimming shortened V by 3 bases and J by 0 bases, and 30 bases separated the two germline ends. CDR1 MNHEY and CDR2 SMNVEV come from the germline V gene (reference sequence).

This sequence joins TRBV29-1 and TRBJ1-3, with 7 bases lining up with TRBD1. CDR1 and CDR2 from the germline V gene are SQVTM and ANQGSEA. The V segment lost 7 bases and the J segment 2 bases; nucleotides outside the gene matches: 8. CDR3 size: 14 residues. This CDR3 is CSAITRGTGNTIYF. CDR3 sequence (DNA): TGCAGCGCCATAACCAGGGGGACTGGAAACACCATATATTTT.

The chain links TRBV20-1 to TRBJ1-1; D remains unclear. The CDR3 loop spans 12 amino acids. Deletions cut 3 bases from V and 0 bases from J, with 5 bases between. CDR1 is DFQATT, CDR2 SNEGSKA, per germline (reference sequence). As DNA, the CDR3 is TGCAGTGCTAGTGTCGTGAACACTGAAGCTTTCTTT. Amino acid sequence: CSASVVNTEAFF.

The J gene is TRBJ1-6, the V gene TRBV2; TRBD1 matches 9 bases. Trimming at V came to 4 bases and at J to 5 bases, leaving 0 bases not matched to a gene. This CDR3 spans 14 amino acids. Germline values: CDR1 SNHLY, CDR2 FYNNEI. CDR3 nucleotide sequence: TGTGCCAGCAGTGGGACAGGGGATAATTCACCCCTCCACTTT. Translation gives CASSGTGDNSPLHF.

The DNA for the CDR3 is TGTGCCAGCAGCCCGGGACAGGGGAGGTCCTACGAGCAGTACTTC. This sequence encodes CASSPGQGRSYEQYF. The chain links TRBV7-3 to TRBJ2-7, with 10 positions matching TRBD1. J was trimmed by 1 base and V by 5 bases; bases with no gene match: 5. The CDR3 sequence is 15 residues long. Germline values: CDR1 SGHTA, CDR2 FQGTGA. The full variable domain, completed using reference TRBV7-3 and TRBJ2-7, is GAGVSQTPSNKVTEKGKYVELRCDPISGHTALYWYRQSLGQGPEFLIYFQGTGAADDSGLPNDRFFAVRPEGSVSTLKIQRTERGDSAVYLCASSPGQGRSYEQYFGPGTRLTVT.

CDR3 in amino acids: CASRDTPATEAFF. CDR3 sequence (DNA): TGTGCCAGTAGAGACACCCCGGCAACTGAAGCTTTCTTT. The J gene is TRBJ1-1, the V gene TRBV5-4; D ambiguous. Germline V gene data show CDR1 as SGHNT and CDR2 as YYREEE (reference sequence). The CDR3 runs 13 residues. Trimming took off 8 bases at V and 5 bases at J, with 16 bases between the two ends.

This clone was recorded many times. This chain connects TRBV7-3 to TRBJ2-1; 10 bases are a match to TRBD2. Germline assignment: CDR1 SGHTA and CDR2 FQGTGA. The CDR3 covers 14 residues. V gave up 2 bases and J gave up 7 bases; unmatched junction bases: 2. The CDR3 region has the DNA TGTGCCAGCAGCTTAGGGACTAGCGAGAATGAGCAGTTCTTC. This translates into CASSLGTSENEQFF.

This clone appeared a few times. This chain links TRBV2 with TRBJ1-1; tentatively, D is TRBD1 (5 bases). Germline loops: CDR1 SNHLY, CDR2 FYNNEI. The CDR3 runs to 11 residues. Trimming stripped 6 bases from V and 7 bases from J, with 9 bases between. The CDR3 DNA reads as TGTGCCAGCAGAGATGACAGTGAAGCTTTCTTT. It encodes CASRDDSEAFF.

CDR3 in DNA: TGTGCCAGCTCGACTGTGAACACCGGGGAGCTGTTTTTT. It encodes CASSTVNTGELFF. The chain is built from TRBV11-3 and TRBJ2-2; D is ambiguous. This CDR3 has 13 residues. Trimming took 8 bases from V and 1 from J, leaving 8 bases between them. Germline CDR1 and CDR2: SGHNT and YENEEA.

V usage is TRBV7-9 and J usage is TRBJ2-3; 9 bases agree with TRBD2. Germline CDR1 reads SEHNR; CDR2 reads FQNEAQ (reference sequence). Unmatched junction bases numbered 15, after V lost 5 bases and J lost 0 bases. This CDR3 comprises 19 residues. CDR3 nucleotides: TGTGCCAGCAGCCGTCTGGCGGTGACTAGCGGTACTAGCACAGATACGCAGTATTTT. Encoded protein: CASSRLAVTSGTSTDTQYF.